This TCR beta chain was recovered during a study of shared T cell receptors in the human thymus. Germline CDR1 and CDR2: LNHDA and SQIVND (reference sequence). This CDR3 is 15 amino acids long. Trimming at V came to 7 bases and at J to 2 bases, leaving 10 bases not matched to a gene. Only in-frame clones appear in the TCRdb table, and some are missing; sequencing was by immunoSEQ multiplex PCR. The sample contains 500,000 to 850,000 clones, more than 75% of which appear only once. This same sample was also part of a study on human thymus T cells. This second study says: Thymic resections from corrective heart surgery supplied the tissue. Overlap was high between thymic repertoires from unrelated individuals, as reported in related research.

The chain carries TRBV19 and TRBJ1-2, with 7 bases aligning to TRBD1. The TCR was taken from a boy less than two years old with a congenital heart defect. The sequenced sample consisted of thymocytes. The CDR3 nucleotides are TGTGCCAGTAAACCCAACGGGACAGAGAACTATGGCTACACCTTC. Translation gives CASKPNGTENYGYTF.